The entry below describes one TCR beta chain. Here immunoSEQ multiplex PCR was the method, and the copy in TCRdb shows in-frame clones only, minus some. In the table there are about 710,000 clones, over 75% of which are singletons. The CDR3 length is 15 residues. Germline lookup yields CDR1 SGHDT and CDR2 YYEEEE. Trimming removed 4 bases from V and 11 bases from J; junction bases left unmatched: 11. This entry comes from a study of shared T cell receptors in the human thymus. These data also formed part of another study, on human thymus T cells.

The specimen was thymocytes. This TCR was sampled from a boy younger than two with a congenital heart defect. The chain recombines TRBV5-6 with TRBJ2-5; 13 bases fit TRBD2. This CDR3 is CASSNGTSGKPKQYF. CDR3 bases: TGTGCCAGCAGCAATGGGACTAGCGGGAAACCTAAGCAGTACTTC.